The sequence of this T cell receptor (beta chain) was determined in a study of T cell therapy after organ transplantation. Study overall: Therapy products were autologous CMV-specific T cells, peptide-expanded for 2 to 3 weeks. Up to 6 doses were given at 2-week intervals. Responders numbered eight and nonresponders two among ten patients. Study results and caveats: Endogenous clonotypes not in therapy products appeared after therapy alongside transferred ones.

Of note for this clone: The antigen is not known.

Between the trimmed V and J ends, which lost 1 base and 6 bases, there was a span of 9 bases. This CDR3 contains 13 residues. Per the germline V gene, CDR1 is LNHNV and CDR2 is YYDKDF (reference sequence). TCRdb's copy holds only in-frame clones and misses some; the assay was immunoSEQ multiplex PCR. This sample has tens of thousands of clones; around 93% occur once, and the top ten carry about 3.1%. Sequencing used CD8+ T cells from blood, obtained before autologous CMV-specific T cell therapy. The rearrangement joins TRBV15 to TRBJ1-2; no definite D call. This TCR was recovered from a human patient who had received a solid organ transplant and had CMV disease. CDR3 nucleotides: TGTGCCACCAGCAGAGTTTCCCAACATGGCTACACCTTC. It yields the protein CATSRVSQHGYTF.